This TCR beta chain originates from a study of blood T cell repertoires in COVID-19. Study as a whole: COVID-19 samples, acute and convalescent, were from the United States, Italy and Spain. The cDNA or gDNA used as material had been derived from T cells, B-cell-depleted T cells, or PBMCs.

How the authors handled the data: Reference gene primer amplification gave nucleated cell count estimates. The assay was immunoSEQ multiplex PCR, and TCRdb's table has in-frame clones only and misses some. That table furnishes V, J and clone size, whereas the DNA furnished D and trimming. The sample shows a few hundred thousand clones, 75% to 90% of them seen only once. Germline values: CDR1 SGHTA, CDR2 FQGNSA. CDR3 size: 11 residues. Trimming shortened V by 5 bases and J by 10 bases, and 11 bases separated the two germline ends. The sequencing sample was made of peripheral blood. The rearrangement uses TRBV7-2 and TRBJ1-2, with unresolved D. This TCR derives from a woman in her 30s who had recovered from COVID-19. The CDR3 spells CASSRSVDYTF. CDR3 in DNA: TGTGCCAGCAGCCGTTCGGTAGACTACACCTTC.